The source of this TCR beta chain is a study of early T cells in non-severe SARS-CoV-2 infection. Overall study context: The chains were unpaired, and the sequenced material was bulk RNA from unsorted whole blood.

Unique molecular identifiers were attached to individual cDNA molecules. MiXCR, applied by TCRdb to the 5' RACE reads, yields one record per CDR3 protein. The profile shows about 36,000 distinct CDR3 sequences, roughly 9.7% of them singletons. J lost 3 bases, V lost 2 bases, and 4 bases had no gene match. The V gene's germline CDR1 is SGHAT and CDR2 FQNNGV. The CDR3 loop spans 16 amino acids. Study findings and constraints: Database matching using VDJdb favored anti-spike CD8 responses, with private and CD4 specificities left missing.

This clonotype showed up many times. Its specificity is unknown. Sequenced input: whole blood. J is TRBJ2-1 and V is TRBV11-2, with 10 bases matching TRBD1. This TCR was recovered from an adult who was a healthcare worker with PCR-confirmed SARS-CoV-2 infection or an uninfected control (not recorded which). The CDR3 sequence: CASSLRQGAIYNEQFF. CDR3 DNA: TGTGCCAGCAGCTTAAGACAGGGGGCAATCTACAATGAGCAGTTCTTC.